A single sample is the source of the 6 T cell receptor beta chains below, sequenced in a study of shared clonotypes between healthy human individuals (dated by TCRdb to between 2020 and 2021). Libraries were prepared through the immunoSEQ multiplex PCR assay. TCRdb took over this immuneACCESS table, retaining in-frame rearrangements with V and J assigned. Such tables are incomplete; in checked studies, under half of the missing clones stem from an unresolved V gene, and the remainder is unexplained. This sample is represented by hundreds of thousands of clones; roughly four fifths of them were singletons. Jointly, the top ten make up more than 10% of the sample. The sequencing input was PBMCs. The origin of the receptors is a woman aged 40 to 49 in good health. Some clones in this sample may be carry-over from other donors' samples.

J is TRBJ2-1 and V is TRBV7-9; 13 bases line up with TRBD2. CDR1 is SEHNR, CDR2 FQNEAQ, per germline (reference sequence). CDR3 size: 16 residues. V dropped 5 bases and J dropped 2; count of bases not matched to a gene: 3. The CDR3 coding sequence is TGTGCCAGCAGCCCCGGACTAGCGGGAGCCTACAATGAGCAGTTCTTC. Protein sequence: CASSPGLAGAYNEQFF.

The chain is built from TRBV7-2 and TRBJ2-5; TRBD2 agrees at 7 bases. The CDR3 spans 14 residues. Germline values: CDR1 SGHTA, CDR2 FQGNSA. Trimming removed 6 bases from V and 5 bases from J; junction bases left unmatched: 9. The chain's CDR3 is CASSRDFGGETQYF. Written as DNA, the CDR3 is TGTGCCAGCAGTCGGGACTTCGGGGGGGAGACCCAGTACTTC.

The genes are TRBV14 and TRBJ2-6; D gene uncertain. Trimming cost V 1 base and J 4 bases, with 11 bases left between them. Per germline, CDR1 SGHDN and CDR2 FVKESK. The CDR3 is 16 amino acids. The CDR3 loop is CASSQGLNPGANVLTF. The CDR3, as DNA: TGTGCCAGCAGCCAAGGTTTGAACCCCGGGGCCAACGTCCTGACTTTC.

The CDR3 DNA is TGTGCCAGCAGCTTTGGGGGCGCGCGCGATGGCTACACCTTC. This codes for CASSFGGARDGYTF. The chain employs TRBV7-2 and TRBJ1-2; TRBD1 is a possible D gene (6 bases). The CDR3 loop spans 14 amino acids. CDR1 and CDR2 (germline): SGHTA, FQGNSA. Trimming took off 3 bases at V and 6 bases at J, with 14 bases between the two ends.

This clone was observed a few times. The genes are TRBV7-2 and TRBJ2-3; TRBD2 matches 8 bases. This CDR3 contains 14 residues. The germline CDR1 and CDR2 sequences are SGHTA and FQGNSA. V lost 1 base and J lost 7; bases outside the gene matches: 4. CDR3 sequence reads: CASSLVSGSNTQYF. The CDR3 DNA follows: TGTGCCAGCAGCTTAGTCAGCGGGAGTAATACGCAGTATTTT.

The gene calls are TRBV29-1 and TRBJ2-7; TRBD2 aligns across 10 bases. The germline V gene has CDR1 SQVTM and CDR2 ANQGSEA. The CDR3 totals 13 residues. Losses at the gene ends were 7 bases for V and 0 bases for J; bases not matched to a gene: 3. CDR3 residues: CSGAGGNSYEQYF. The CDR3 DNA is TGCAGCGGAGCGGGAGGGAACTCCTACGAGCAGTACTTC.